A selection of T cell receptor beta chains follows, all from one sample in a study of blood T cell repertoires in COVID-19. Clones were read by immunoSEQ multiplex PCR, and TCRdb kept only the in-frame ones, dropping some. The top ten clones hold 3.1% of a sample with some 250,000 clones, approximately 82% of them seen once. The sequencing input was peripheral blood. The source is a young woman with acute or convalescent COVID-19. CDR3s include the opening cysteine and the closing phenylalanine or tryptophan. The order of the fields is V gene, CDR3 protein.

TRBV7-9	CASSSTVPQKDTEAFF
TRBV7-2	CASSLEARDTQYF
TRBV7-2	CASSLVGTQPQHF
TRBV7-2	CASSLWGTSGDEQFF
TRBV30	CAWSDREALESNQPQHF
TRBV7-2	CASSLDWSSYEQYF
TRBV27	CASSLQGVSAEAFF
TRBV2	CASASRDTLNTEAFF
TRBV5-6	CASSWTGQGTISGANVLTF
TRBV27	CASSLQGLSGYTF
TRBV24-1	CATSSGRASFGEQFF
TRBV21-1	CASSNVARNQPQHF
TRBV4-3	CASSQDVQGWTGELFF
TRBV7-2	CASSLALTGGNTIYF
TRBV19	CASSSRLSTDTQYF
TRBV19	CASSRTSGSYEQYF
TRBV4-3	CASSQDNLEGATWHEQFF
TRBV14	CASSQEGAASFLNTGELFF
TRBV19	CASSIEAGVLYNEQFF
TRBV29-1	CSVEDLTSGRHGELFF
TRBV6-4	CASAAQGSSGANVLTF
TRBV5-1	CASSGTAGGPGEQYF
TRBV18	CASSPAGAGTDTQYF
TRBV2	CASSETITYGYTF
TRBV6-5	CASRTGEYQPQHF
TRBV6-6	CASTATGVDDGYTF
TRBV18	CASSPRRAGETQYF
TRBV7-8	CASSSSRLADTYNEQFF
TRBV5-1	CASSTGTGGGKAFF
TRBV5-8	CASSSGNIQYF
TRBV6-1	CASSELIGTGHSNQPQHF
TRBV24-1	CANDKRILRAKNIQYF
TRBV4-1	CASSQDPGLALSSYNEQFF
TRBV6-6	CASRDSRGQHPYEQYF
TRBV2	CASSPNSGGNQPQHF
TRBV2	CASLAALPSSYNEQFF
TRBV6-5	CAAKPGTPNTEAFF
TRBV30	CAWTVGGGASSTDTQYF
TRBV19	CASSIVPQGGEQFF
TRBV19	CASSPWTGGSETQYF
TRBV14	CASSLSTMPPYEQYF
TRBV28	CASSLSLSDRINYGYTF
TRBV19	CASTSAVTSTDTQYF
TRBV19	CASTGTGGGQTQYF
TRBV27	CASSSTSGRFDEQYF
TRBV7-9	CASSLLGARGNEQFF
TRBV29-1	CSVVGSDRDTQYF
TRBV29-1	CSARWDRGSYEQYF
TRBV20-1	CSASVENYGYTF
TRBV5-1	CASSLGQGPYGYTF
TRBV19	CASSLRGRGNSPLHF
TRBV10-3	CATGVAGTERGEQYF
TRBV4-3	CASSHRTGGEAFF
TRBV7-9	CASSLADRAHEQYF
TRBV19	CASMGDRENQPQHF
TRBV12-3/TRBV12-4	CASSLSKGRKLFF
TRBV7-9	CASSSVTGGRGYTF
TRBV9	CASSPQAVTDTQYF